The clone carrying this T cell receptor (beta chain) was seen only a few times. Its target is unknown. The sample comes from a study of cytomegalovirus exposure and HLA in healthy donors. Overall study: The 90 to 150 validation repertoires, a later analysis reported, used the same platform as the roughly 660 repertoires from the first cohort. The study, taken as a whole, reports: High specificity and sensitivity for cytomegalovirus status were reported for the classifier.

The table came from immunoSEQ multiplex PCR; TCRdb's copy has only in-frame clones and leaves some out. The data hold over 150,000 clones, with 75% to 90% observed a single time. This CDR3 comprises 17 residues. CDR1 and CDR2 from the germline V gene are SGHAT and FQNNGV. The V and J ends lost 5 bases and 6 bases, in that order; junction bases with no gene match: 15. Sequencing was carried out using PBMCs. This clonotype originated in a woman aged 18-35 years in good health and CMV-seronegative. The V and J genes are TRBV11-2 and TRBJ1-2, with TRBD1 matching over 10 bases. The CDR3 spells CASSQTRDRGYTHGYTF. The CDR3 DNA follows: TGTGCCAGCAGCCAGACCCGGGACAGGGGCTACACTCATGGCTACACCTTC.